This T cell receptor beta chain was observed in a study of CXCR3-negative and CXCR3-positive naive CD8 T cells. This CDR3 is 14 amino acids long. The germline V gene has CDR1 MNHEY and CDR2 SMNVEV (reference sequence). Regarding the study as a whole: Naive cells positive for CXCR3 carried more hydrophobic TRB CDR3s than CXCR3-negative ones.

On this clonotype itself: What it recognizes is unknown.

The study made its TRB cDNA libraries by 5' RACE, adding UMI labels. TCRdb processed the 5' RACE reads again and assigns one entry to each CDR3 protein, with no DNA. The table counts roughly 120,000 distinct CDR3 sequences; roughly 0.62% lies in the top ten. The V call is TRBV27, the J call TRBJ2-7; TCRdb's D call of TRBD1 is untestable without DNA. Material for sequencing was naive CXCR3+ CD8+ T cells from blood. Documented subset: CD45RO-CCR7+CD27+CD95- naive CD8+ T cells expressing CXCR3 (TNR3+). The TCR sequence derives from a human donor in good health. Some clones in this sample may be carry-over from other donors' samples. The CDR3: CASRLQGYSYEQYF.